Listed here is a single T cell receptor beta chain. Antigen unknown. At colonoscopy, a blood sample was also collected. Generated by immunoSEQ multiplex PCR, the TCRdb table keeps only in-frame clones and is missing some. The sample has about 64,000 clones; about 86% are singletons. The data were obtained in a study of pediatric ulcerative colitis. On the study more broadly: Seven patients showed pancolitis and two showed left-sided colitis. Study-wide results and limits: Blood-rectal clonal overlap within each person was significantly higher in ulcerative colitis patients than controls. Two patients had blood samples with substantially reduced template counts.

The germline V gene encodes CDR1 SQVTM and CDR2 ANQGSEA. The CDR3 sequence is 13 residues long. Trimming removed 1 base at V and 10 bases at J, with 14 bases between. J is TRBJ2-1 and V is TRBV29-1; no reliable D call. The clonotype comes from a boy aged 5-17 years with severe ulcerative colitis. The sequencing input was blood. CDR3 loop: CSVEAPRAAEQFF. The CDR3 DNA follows: TGCAGCGTTGAAGCCCCTAGGGCGGCAGAGCAGTTCTTC.